The 5 T cell receptor beta chains listed next were all sequenced from one sample in a study of T cell responses to AZD1222 COVID-19 vaccine. Sequencing was performed with immunoSEQ multiplex PCR; in TCRdb, only in-frame clones are kept and a portion is missing. Here the sample spans some 150,000 clones, more than 80% being singletons. Sequenced material: peripheral blood, taken on day 0 of AZD1222 vaccination. These receptors all come from an adult in good health.

The chain combines TRBV9 with TRBJ2-3, with D unresolved. This CDR3 region has 15 residues. Per the germline V gene, CDR1 is SGDLS and CDR2 is YYNGEE. V gave up 4 bases and J gave up 0 bases, with 12 bases separating them. In nucleotides, the CDR3 is TGTGCCAGCAGCTCCTCGGCCTCTAGCACAGATACGCAGTATTTT. Translating gives CASSSSASSTDTQYF. Variable domain in full (rest from reference TRBV9 and TRBJ2-3): DSGVTQTPKHLITATGQRVTLRCSPRSGDLSVYWYQQSLDQGLQFLIQYYNGEERAKGNILERFSAQQFPDLHSELNLSSLELGDSALYFCASSSSASSTDTQYFGPGTRLTVL.

This chain uses TRBV2 with TRBJ2-3; 9 bases agree with TRBD2. Losses at the gene ends were 4 bases for V and 1 base for J; bases not matched to a gene: 6. The germline V gene encodes CDR1 SNHLY and CDR2 FYNNEI. This CDR3 spans 16 amino acids. The CDR3 region is CASSGSLAGRTDTQYF. As DNA, the CDR3 is TGTGCCAGCAGTGGCTCGCTAGCGGGGCGCACAGATACGCAGTATTTT.

V and J are TRBV3-1 (or the pseudogene TRBV3-2) and TRBJ1-2; D not certain. The V and J ends lost 4 bases and 4 bases respectively, with 10 bases between them. The CDR3 is made up of 13 amino acids. The germline CDR1 and CDR2 sequences are LGHDT and YNNKEL (reference sequence). The CDR3 loop reads CASSPGPTYGYTF. DNA of the CDR3: TGTGCCAGCAGCCCCGGACCCACCTATGGCTACACCTTC.

V usage is TRBV6-5 and J usage is TRBJ1-2; D is possibly TRBD1 (6 bases). Germline V CDR1 and CDR2: MNHEY, SVGAGI. The CDR3 runs to 12 residues. V was pared by 5 bases and J by 8 bases, with 12 bases between. CDR3 coding DNA: TGTGCCAGCAGTCTTTCACAGGGAGGCTACACCTTC. This encodes CASSLSQGGYTF.

The chain employs TRBV11-2 and TRBJ2-7; tentatively, D is TRBD2 (5 bases). Trimming stripped 2 bases from V and 2 bases from J, with 13 bases between. This CDR3 comprises 15 residues. Germline CDR1 and CDR2: SGHAT and FQNNGV. The CDR3 loop is CASSLWPGYTYEQYF. The DNA for the CDR3 is TGTGCCAGCAGCTTATGGCCGGGGTATACCTACGAGCAGTACTTC.